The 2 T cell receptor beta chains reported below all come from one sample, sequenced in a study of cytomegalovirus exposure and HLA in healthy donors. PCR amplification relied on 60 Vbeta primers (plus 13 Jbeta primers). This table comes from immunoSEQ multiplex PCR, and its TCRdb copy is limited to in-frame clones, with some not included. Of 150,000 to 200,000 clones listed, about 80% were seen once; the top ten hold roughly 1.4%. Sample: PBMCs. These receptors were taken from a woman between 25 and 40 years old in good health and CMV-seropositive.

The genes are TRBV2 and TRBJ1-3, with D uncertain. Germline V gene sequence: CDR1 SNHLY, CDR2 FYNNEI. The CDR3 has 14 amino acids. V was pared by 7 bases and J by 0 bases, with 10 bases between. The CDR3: CASKADFSGNTIYF. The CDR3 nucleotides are TGTGCCAGCAAGGCCGACTTCTCTGGAAACACCATATATTTT.

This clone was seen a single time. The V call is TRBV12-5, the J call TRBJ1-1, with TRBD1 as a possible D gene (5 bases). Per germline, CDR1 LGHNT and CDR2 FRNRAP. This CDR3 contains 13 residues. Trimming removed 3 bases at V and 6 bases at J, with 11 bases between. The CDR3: CASGFEIGAEAFF. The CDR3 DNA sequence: TGTGCTAGTGGTTTTGAAATAGGGGCTGAAGCTTTCTTT. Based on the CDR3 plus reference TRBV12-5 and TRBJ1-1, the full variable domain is DARVTQTPRHKVTEMGQEVTMRCQPILGHNTVFWYRQTMMQGLELLAYFRNRAPLDDSGMPKDRFSAEMPDATLATLKIQPSEPRDSAVYFCASGFEIGAEAFFGQGTRLTVV.